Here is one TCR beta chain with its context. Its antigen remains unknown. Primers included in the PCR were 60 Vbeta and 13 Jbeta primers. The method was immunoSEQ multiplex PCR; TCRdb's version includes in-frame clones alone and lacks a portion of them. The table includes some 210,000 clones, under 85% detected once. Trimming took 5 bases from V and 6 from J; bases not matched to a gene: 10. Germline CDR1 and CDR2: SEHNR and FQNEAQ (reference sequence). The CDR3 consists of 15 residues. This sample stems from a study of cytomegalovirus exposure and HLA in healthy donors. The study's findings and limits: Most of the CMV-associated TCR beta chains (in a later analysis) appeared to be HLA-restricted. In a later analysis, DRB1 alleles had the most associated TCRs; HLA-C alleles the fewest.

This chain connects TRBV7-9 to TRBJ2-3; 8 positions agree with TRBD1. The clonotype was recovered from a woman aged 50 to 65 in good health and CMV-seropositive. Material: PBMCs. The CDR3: CASSEGGDRSDTQYF. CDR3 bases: TGTGCCAGCAGCGAAGGCGGGGACAGGAGTGATACGCAGTATTTT.